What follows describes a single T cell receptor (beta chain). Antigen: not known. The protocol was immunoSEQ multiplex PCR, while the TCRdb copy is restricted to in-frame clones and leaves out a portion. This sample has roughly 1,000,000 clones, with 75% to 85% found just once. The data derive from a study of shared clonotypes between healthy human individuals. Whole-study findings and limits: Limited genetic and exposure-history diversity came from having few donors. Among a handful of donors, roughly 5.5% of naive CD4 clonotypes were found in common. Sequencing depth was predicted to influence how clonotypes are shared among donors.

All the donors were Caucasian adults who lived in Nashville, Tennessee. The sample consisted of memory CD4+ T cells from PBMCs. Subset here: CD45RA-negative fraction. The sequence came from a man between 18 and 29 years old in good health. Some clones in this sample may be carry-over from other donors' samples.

CDR3 sequence (DNA): TGTGCCAGCAGCTTAGTGGGGAGGTATGGCTACACCTTC. It is translated as CASSLVGRYGYTF. The gene calls are TRBV11-2 and TRBJ1-2; D is undetermined. CDR3 length: 13 amino acids. Trimming left V 1 base short and J 5 bases short, with 8 bases between. Germline CDR1 and CDR2: SGHAT and FQNNGV.